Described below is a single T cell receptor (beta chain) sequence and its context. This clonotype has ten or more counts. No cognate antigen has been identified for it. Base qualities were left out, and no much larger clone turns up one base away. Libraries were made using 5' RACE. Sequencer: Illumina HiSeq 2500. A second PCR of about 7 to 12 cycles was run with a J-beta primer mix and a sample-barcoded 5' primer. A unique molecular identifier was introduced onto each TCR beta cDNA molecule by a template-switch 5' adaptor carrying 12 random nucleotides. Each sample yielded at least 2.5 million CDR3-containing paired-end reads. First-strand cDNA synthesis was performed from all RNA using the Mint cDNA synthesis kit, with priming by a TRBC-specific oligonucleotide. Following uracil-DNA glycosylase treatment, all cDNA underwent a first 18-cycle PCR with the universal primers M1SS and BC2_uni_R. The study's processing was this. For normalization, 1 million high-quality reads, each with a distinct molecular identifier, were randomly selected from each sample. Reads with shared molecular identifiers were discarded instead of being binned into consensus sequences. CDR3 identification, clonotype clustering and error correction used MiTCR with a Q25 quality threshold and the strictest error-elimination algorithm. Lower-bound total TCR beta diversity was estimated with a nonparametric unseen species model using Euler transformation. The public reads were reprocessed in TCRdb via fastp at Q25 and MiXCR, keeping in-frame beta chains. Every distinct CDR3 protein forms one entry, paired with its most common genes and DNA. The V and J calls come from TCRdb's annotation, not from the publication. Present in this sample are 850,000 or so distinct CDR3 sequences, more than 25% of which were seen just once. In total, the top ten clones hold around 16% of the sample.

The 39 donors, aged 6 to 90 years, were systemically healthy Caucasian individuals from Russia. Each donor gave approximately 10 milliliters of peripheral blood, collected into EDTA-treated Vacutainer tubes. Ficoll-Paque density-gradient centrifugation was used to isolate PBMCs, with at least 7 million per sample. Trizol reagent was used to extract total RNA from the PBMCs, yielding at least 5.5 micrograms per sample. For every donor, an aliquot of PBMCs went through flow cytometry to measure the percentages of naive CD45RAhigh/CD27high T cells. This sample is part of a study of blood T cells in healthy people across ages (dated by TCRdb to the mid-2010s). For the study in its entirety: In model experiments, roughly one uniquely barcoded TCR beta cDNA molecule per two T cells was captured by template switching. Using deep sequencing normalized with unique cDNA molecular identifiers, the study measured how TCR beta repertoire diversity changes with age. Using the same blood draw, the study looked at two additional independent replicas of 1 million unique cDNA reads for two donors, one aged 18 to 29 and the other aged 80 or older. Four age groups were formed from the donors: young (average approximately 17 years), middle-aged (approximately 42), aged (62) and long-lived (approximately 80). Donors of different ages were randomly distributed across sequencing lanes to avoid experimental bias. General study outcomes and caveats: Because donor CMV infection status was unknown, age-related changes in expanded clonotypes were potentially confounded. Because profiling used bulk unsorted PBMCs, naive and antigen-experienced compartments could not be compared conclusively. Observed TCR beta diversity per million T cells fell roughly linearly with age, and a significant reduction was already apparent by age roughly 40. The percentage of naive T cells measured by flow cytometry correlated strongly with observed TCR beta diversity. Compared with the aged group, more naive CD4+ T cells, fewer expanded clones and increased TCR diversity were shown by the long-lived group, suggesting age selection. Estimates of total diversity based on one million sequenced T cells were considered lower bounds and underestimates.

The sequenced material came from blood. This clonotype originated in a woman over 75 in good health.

The DNA sequence is TGTGCCAGCAGCTTAGCTTTTCGGAGTGATGGCTACACCTTC. This translates into CASSLAFRSDGYTF. The chain employs TRBV7-2 and TRBJ1-2, with no reliable assignment of the D segment. V is clipped by 0 bases and J by 6 bases, and the sequence between their germline boundaries is 11 bases long. The CDR3 runs 14 amino acids, cysteine and phenylalanine included. Just the 42-base CDR3 DNA is kept, in frame starting at base 1. CDR1 SGHTA and CDR2 FQGNSA were looked up in the germline V gene.